The 32 T cell receptor beta chains reported below all come from one sample, sequenced in a study of CD8 T cells in ankylosing spondylitis. TCRdb fed the 5' RACE reads into MiXCR, producing one record per CDR3 protein. The sample consists of around 340,000 distinct CDR3 sequences, roughly 22% of them appearing once. The specimen was blood, either unsorted or a sorted T cell fraction (not recorded which). These receptors all stem from a male donor with ankylosing spondylitis or in good health (not recorded which).

The genes are TRBV25-1 and TRBJ2-7; D call uncertain. The ends were cut back, 1 base at V and 5 bases at J, with 9 bases in the middle. From germline, CDR1 is MGHDK and CDR2 SYGVNS. The CDR3 sequence is 13 residues long. This CDR3 is CASSESLIDEQYF. CDR3 in DNA: TGTGCCAGCAGTGAATCACTTATCGACGAGCAGTACTTC.

This chain connects TRBV30 to TRBJ2-7; D is perhaps TRBD1 (7 bases). Trimming stripped 2 bases from V and 3 bases from J, with 14 bases between. Germline assignment: CDR1 GTSNPN and CDR2 SVGIG (reference sequence). The CDR3 extends over 14 amino acids. CDR3 DNA: TGTGCCTGGAGTCCATCAGGGGGGATCTACGAGCAGTACTTC. Translated: CAWSPSGGIYEQYF.

The sample holds a few counts of this clonotype. The genes are TRBV5-1 and TRBJ2-1, with D unclear. V lost 0 bases and J 8 bases, leaving 9 bases between the germline ends. Germline-derived CDR1 and CDR2 are SGHRS and YFSETQ. This CDR3 region has 13 residues. The CDR3 nucleotides read TGCGCCAGCAGCTTGGGTCCCGAGTATGAGCAGTTCTTC. The encoded protein is CASSLGPEYEQFF.

The chain combines TRBV9 with TRBJ2-3, with D hard to call. CDR1 and CDR2 (germline): SGDLS, YYNGEE. CDR3 length: 15 amino acids. Trimming stripped 4 bases from V and 0 bases from J, with 12 bases between. CDR3 nucleotides: TGTGCCAGCAGCCCCGCATTTTTTAGCACAGATACGCAGTATTTT. Translated, it gives CASSPAFFSTDTQYF.

This clonotype has only a few counts. The rearrangement links TRBV10-1 to TRBJ1-1; 8 bases align to TRBD1. The junction had 7 bases not matched to a gene; V was cut back by 5 bases and J by 5 bases. The germline gives CDR1 WNHNN, CDR2 SYGVQD (reference sequence). This CDR3 region has 14 residues. The CDR3 DNA follows: TGCGCCAGCAGTCCCTGGGGACAGGCGACTGAAGCTTTCTTT. This translates into CASSPWGQATEAFF.

The chain uses TRBV15 and TRBJ2-1; D might be TRBD1 or TRBD2, each matching 5 bases. V was clipped by 3 bases and J by 4 bases, with 13 bases between them. The CDR3 contains 15 residues. From germline, CDR1 is LNHNV and CDR2 YYDKDF (reference sequence). Written as DNA, the CDR3 is TGTGCCACCAGCAGGGGGGACGGGGCTTACAATGAGCAGTTCTTC. This gives the protein CATSRGDGAYNEQFF. The entire variable domain, with the rest obtained from reference TRBV15 and TRBJ2-1, is as follows: DAMVIQNPRYQVTQFGKPVTLSCSQTLNHNVMYWYQQKSSQAPKLLFHYYDKDFNNEADTPDNFQSRRPNTSFCFLDIRSPGLGDTAMYLCATSRGDGAYNEQFFGPGTRLTVL.

This clonotype appeared a few times. V usage is TRBV29-1 and J usage is TRBJ2-3, with 12 bases identical to TRBD2. Germline-derived CDR1 and CDR2 are SQVTM and ANQGSEA. Germline trimming cut 3 bases from V and 11 bases from J; bases unmatched to any gene: 18. The CDR3 is made up of 17 amino acids. The CDR3 reads CSVDGRTSGALQGMQYF. DNA of the CDR3: TGCAGCGTTGATGGTCGGACTAGCGGGGCCCTACAGGGGATGCAGTATTTT.

This clonotype has a handful of counts. The chain recombines TRBV2 with TRBJ2-7; D may match TRBD1 or TRBD2 (7 bases each). This CDR3 region has 13 residues. With 11 bases removed from V and 2 bases from J, the gap between germline ends came to 16 bases. Germline CDR1 reads SNHLY; CDR2 reads FYNNEI. The CDR3 DNA reads as TGTGCCGGGAGGGGACAGAAGCCCTACGAGCAGTACTTC. It yields the protein CAGRGQKPYEQYF.

The V gene is TRBV27, the J gene TRBJ2-7; 8 positions match TRBD1. After removal of 5 bases from V and 2 bases from J, the junction contained 8 bases not matched to a gene. CDR1 is MNHEY and CDR2 is SMNVEV in the germline V gene (reference sequence). The CDR3 is made up of 15 amino acids. The CDR3 DNA follows: TGTGCCAGCAGTCCAAACCGGGACAGGACCTACGAGCAGTACTTC. It yields the protein CASSPNRDRTYEQYF.

This clonotype has only a few counts. The chain has TRBV4-1 and TRBJ1-1, with D possibly TRBD1 on 5 matching bases. Germline loops: CDR1 MGHRA, CDR2 YSYEKL. V lost 2 bases to trimming and J lost 1 base, with 11 bases between them. The CDR3 extends over 15 amino acids. The CDR3 is CASSQTGTANTEAFF. CDR3 DNA: TGCGCCAGCAGCCAAACCGGGACGGCGAACACTGAAGCTTTCTTT.

The chain carries TRBV4-1 and TRBJ1-5; 8 bases fit TRBD1. The CDR3 is 15 residues long. J was trimmed by 3 bases and V by 4 bases; bases with no gene match: 5. Per the germline V gene, CDR1 is MGHRA and CDR2 is YSYEKL. The CDR3 sequence: CASSLTDRDNQPQHF. The DNA for the CDR3 is TGCGCCAGCAGCCTAACGGACAGGGACAATCAGCCCCAGCATTTT.

CDR3 sequence reads: CSVEDENEKLFF. The CDR3 region has the DNA TGCAGCGTTGAAGATGAGAATGAAAAACTGTTTTTT. The V call is TRBV29-1, the J call TRBJ1-4; D not certain. This CDR3 region has 12 residues. Germline V gene sequence: CDR1 SQVTM, CDR2 ANQGSEA. Trimming removed 0 bases from V and 5 bases from J, with 4 bases in between.

The chain recombines TRBV24-1 with TRBJ2-1; D is perhaps TRBD1 (7 bases). Trimming removed 2 bases from V and 0 bases from J, with 10 bases in between. CDR3 length: 16 amino acids. The V gene's germline CDR1 is KGHDR and CDR2 SFDVKD. The CDR3 reads CATSDSQGGSYNEQFF. The CDR3 DNA reads as TGTGCCACCAGTGATTCCCAGGGGGGCTCCTACAATGAGCAGTTCTTC.

V and J are TRBV4-1 and TRBJ2-3; 12 bases are shared with TRBD2. CDR3 length equals 17 residues. CDR1 MGHRA and CDR2 YSYEKL come from the germline V gene. Losses at the gene ends were 0 bases for V and 6 bases for J; bases not matched to a gene: 7. For the CDR3, the DNA is TGCGCCAGCAGCCAAGATCCTAGCGGGGGGGCATACGATACGCAGTATTTT. This encodes CASSQDPSGGAYDTQYF.

In its sample, this clonotype was seen a few times. V gene TRBV3-1 combines with J gene TRBJ2-3; either TRBD1 or TRBD2 may fit D (5 bases each). CDR3 size: 15 residues. Germline V gene data show CDR1 as LGHDT and CDR2 as YNNKEL (reference sequence). The ends were cut back, 4 bases at V and 6 bases at J, with 17 bases in the middle. The CDR3 DNA sequence: TGTGCCAGCAGCCTGAGGGTGGGGGAGTTTGATACGCAGTATTTT. It yields the protein CASSLRVGEFDTQYF.

There are a few counts of this clonotype. The rearrangement links TRBV20-1 to TRBJ2-7; 11 nucleotides line up with TRBD1. The CDR3 totals 13 residues. V lost 7 bases to trimming and J lost 2 bases; unmatched junction nucleotides: 4. Germline loops: CDR1 DFQATT, CDR2 SNEGSKA (reference sequence). The CDR3 nucleotides are TGCAGTGGAAGGACAGGGGGCGCCTACGAGCAGTACTTC. This gives the protein CSGRTGGAYEQYF.

A few counts support this clonotype. This sequence joins TRBV15 and TRBJ2-7; 8 bases fit TRBD1. Germline V lookup: CDR1 LNHNV, CDR2 YYDKDF (reference sequence). The CDR3 covers 15 residues. The V gene end was trimmed by 0 bases and the J gene end by 3 bases; junction bases not matched to a gene: 4. The CDR3 DNA sequence: TGTGCCACCAGCAGAGATTTAGGGACAGGCTACGAGCAGTACTTC. It encodes CATSRDLGTGYEQYF.

This clonotype was seen a handful of times. The J gene is TRBJ2-7, the V gene TRBV5-6; the match to TRBD1 covers 8 bases. The germline gives CDR1 SGHDT, CDR2 YYEEEE. V gave up 7 bases and J gave up 7 bases; unmatched junction bases: 10. The CDR3 sequence is 13 residues long. The CDR3, as DNA: TGTGCCAGCCGGTTCCAGGGGGCGGGGGAGCAGTACTTC. It yields the protein CASRFQGAGEQYF.

This chain links TRBV7-6 with TRBJ2-1, with TRBD2 matching over 7 bases. Germline V gene sequence: CDR1 SGHVS, CDR2 FNYEAQ. The CDR3 runs to 15 residues. Trimming at V came to 5 bases and at J to 3 bases, leaving 7 bases not matched to a gene. The CDR3 reads CASSLLAVFYNEQFF. CDR3 DNA: TGTGCCAGCAGCCTCCTAGCGGTATTCTACAATGAGCAGTTCTTC.

This clonotype was seen more than once but under ten times. This chain uses TRBV12-3 or TRBV12-4 with TRBJ2-3; 11 nucleotides agree with TRBD1. J lost 4 bases, V lost 5 bases, and 20 bases had no gene match. The CDR3 covers 20 residues. The CDR3 loop is CASSHRGQGAAGWVPDTQYF. CDR3 nucleotides: TGTGCCAGCAGTCACCGTGGACAGGGGGCGGCGGGGTGGGTCCCAGATACGCAGTATTTT.

This clonotype was counted between two and nine times. J is TRBJ2-3 and V is TRBV4-1; D remains ambiguous. Germline CDR1 is MGHRA and CDR2 is YSYEKL. The V and J ends lost 0 bases and 3 bases respectively, with 7 bases between them. CDR3 size: 14 residues. The CDR3 nucleotides read TGCGCCAGCAGCCAAGAGGGCCTAACAGATACGCAGTATTTT. It is translated as CASSQEGLTDTQYF.

This clonotype has only a few counts. This chain joins TRBV20-1 and TRBJ1-3; 9 bases match TRBD1. This CDR3 spans 19 amino acids. V lost 4 bases and J lost 1; bases outside the gene matches: 17. Germline V CDR1 and CDR2: DFQATT, SNEGSKA (reference sequence). CDR3 bases: TGCAGTGCTACCGGAACACCCCGACCGGGACAGGGTTCTGGAAACACCATATATTTT. Encoded protein: CSATGTPRPGQGSGNTIYF.

This clonotype was picked up a small number of times. The V gene is TRBV11-2, the J gene TRBJ2-1, with a possible D match to TRBD2 (6 bases). The CDR3 extends over 13 amino acids. Trimming took off 5 bases at V and 2 bases at J, with 7 bases between the two ends. Germline-derived CDR1 and CDR2 are SGHAT and FQNNGV. The CDR3 nucleotides are TGTGCCAGCAGCGGGAGGACCTACAATGAGCAGTTCTTC. Amino acids: CASSGRTYNEQFF.

The chain employs TRBV4-2 and TRBJ2-3, with D maybe TRBD2 (5 bases). V shed 0 bases and J shed 3 bases, with 16 bases lying between them. The CDR3 length is 17 residues. Germline CDR1 reads LGHNA; CDR2 reads YNFKEQ. CDR3 protein: CASSQDWTGSSTDTQYF. CDR3 sequence (DNA): TGTGCCAGCAGCCAAGATTGGACGGGGTCGAGTACAGATACGCAGTATTTT.

The V and J genes are TRBV7-9 and TRBJ2-7, with D unresolved. The germline V and J ends were trimmed by 8 bases and 2 bases, with 10 bases remaining between them. The CDR3 length is 12 residues. Germline CDR1 and CDR2: SEHNR and FQNEAQ (reference sequence). CDR3 DNA sequence: TGTGCCAGCGCCGCGGTCCCCTACGAGCAGTACTTC. The encoded protein is CASAAVPYEQYF.

The chain uses TRBV6-2 or TRBV6-3 and TRBJ2-1; 10 nucleotides line up with TRBD2. The germline V gene has CDR1 MNHEY and CDR2 SVGEGT. CDR3 length: 17 amino acids. With V trimmed by 1 base and J by 4 bases, 7 bases remained unmatched. The DNA of the CDR3 is TGTGCCAGCAGTTACTGGCCTAGCGGGGGCCCGTACAATGAGCAGTTCTTC. Translation: CASSYWPSGGPYNEQFF.

This clonotype appeared a few times. V usage is TRBV7-9 and J usage is TRBJ2-3; 8 nucleotides align to TRBD2. Trimming cost V 3 bases and J 1 base; bases outside gene matches: 6. The CDR3 sequence is 16 residues long. CDR1 SEHNR and CDR2 FQNEAQ come from the germline V gene (reference sequence). The CDR3 region is CASSFGGATGTDTQYF. CDR3 nucleotide sequence: TGTGCCAGCAGCTTCGGGGGGGCCACCGGCACAGATACGCAGTATTTT.

This clonotype was seen more than once but under ten times. V gene TRBV4-2 combines with J gene TRBJ2-2, with unresolved D. CDR1 and CDR2 (germline): LGHNA, YNFKEQ. V gave up 1 base and J gave up 4 bases, with 10 bases separating them. The CDR3 runs to 15 residues. CDR3 nucleotide sequence: TGTGCCAGCAGCCAAGTAGGCACGACCACCGGGGAGCTGTTTTTT. It encodes CASSQVGTTTGELFF.

This clonotype turned up a few times. The chain carries TRBV24-1 and TRBJ2-3, with TRBD2 matching over 9 bases. This CDR3 comprises 18 residues. Looked up from germline, CDR1 is KGHDR and CDR2 is SFDVKD. V lost 4 bases to trimming and J lost 2 bases; unmatched junction nucleotides: 12. This chain's CDR3 is CATSDDPSSGAHTDTQYF. The CDR3 region has the DNA TGTGCCACCAGTGACGACCCGTCTAGCGGGGCCCACACAGATACGCAGTATTTT.

This sequence joins TRBV12-3 or TRBV12-4 and TRBJ2-2; the match to TRBD2 covers 15 bases. The CDR3 is 16 residues long. V dropped 6 bases and J dropped 6; count of bases not matched to a gene: 5. The CDR3 DNA follows: TGTGCCAGCAGCTATGGACTAGCGGGGGGGCCCGGGGAGCTGTTTTTT. Translating gives CASSYGLAGGPGELFF.

Only a few counts were recorded for this clonotype. In DNA form, the CDR3 reads TGTGCCAGCAGTGAATCAGGGTTCGGACTAGCGGCCTACAACGGGGAGCTGTTTTTT. Protein sequence: CASSESGFGLAAYNGELFF. The rearrangement links TRBV25-1 to TRBJ2-2, with 10 nucleotides matching TRBD2. CDR1 and CDR2 (germline): MGHDK, SYGVNS. With 1 base clipped from V and 7 bases from J, the junction kept 15 bases outside the gene matches. This CDR3 is 19 amino acids long.

This clonotype has a handful of counts. J is TRBJ2-5 and V is TRBV5-6; D may correspond to TRBD1 or TRBD2 (5 bases each). Germline V gives CDR1 SGHDT, CDR2 YYEEEE. This CDR3 is 15 amino acids long. V lost 4 bases and J lost 6, with 19 bases in between. DNA for the CDR3: TGTGCCAGCAGCAATATCCCGGGACCCCTGAAGACCCAGTACTTC. It yields the protein CASSNIPGPLKTQYF.